The rows below give T cell receptor beta chains drawn from one sample of a study of identical twins. TCRdb used MiXCR to reprocess the 5' RACE reads, holding one entry per CDR3 protein. This sample carries 450,000 to 500,000 distinct CDR3 sequences, 14% of them seen once, and the ten largest clones take approximately 1%. The sample was also linked to a second study, of yellow fever vaccine responses in identical twins.

Sequencing was carried out using CD4+ T cells sorted from blood. The receptors stem from a woman younger than 30 in good health. Both conserved end residues are part of each CDR3. The order of the fields is V gene, clone size, J gene, D gene, CDR3 protein, CDR3 DNA. The D gene is left open where the match is weak. Not all rows give a size; the values are once, few, many and, for expanded clones, a class.

>TRBV7-2|few|TRBJ2-7|TRBD1
CASSLAGQGFRYEQYF
TGTGCCAGCAGCTTAGCGGGACAGGGGTTCCGATACGAGCAGTACTTC
>TRBV24-1|NA|TRBJ2-3|NA
CATSARDTDTQYF
TGTGCCACCAGTGCCAGGGACACAGATACGCAGTATTTT
>TRBV28|NA|TRBJ2-5|TRBD1
CASSLPTGGETQYF
TGTGCCAGCAGTTTACCGACAGGGGGGGAGACCCAGTACTTC
>TRBV29-1|many|TRBJ2-4|NA
CSVEDNRSKNIQYF
TGCAGCGTTGAAGATAACAGGTCCAAAAACATTCAGTACTTC
>TRBV2|few|TRBJ2-6|TRBD1
CASMLDRGQTGANVLTF
TGTGCCAGCATGCTGGACAGGGGGCAAACTGGGGCCAACGTCCTGACTTTC
>TRBV11-3|few|TRBJ2-2|NA
CASSWGRSNTGELFF
TGTGCCAGCAGCTGGGGACGTTCGAACACCGGGGAGCTGTTTTTT
>TRBV18|NA|TRBJ2-1|NA
CASSPGRERWFF
TGTGCCAGCTCGCCGGGACGGGAGAGATGGTTCTTC
>TRBV9|many|TRBJ2-1|TRBD1
CASSVGGRDRGNNEQFF
TGTGCCAGCAGCGTAGGAGGGCGGGACAGGGGGAACAATGAGCAGTTCTTC
>TRBV30|NA|TRBJ2-3|NA
CAWNGLHGDTQYF
TGTGCCTGGAATGGGCTCCACGGTGATACGCAGTATTTT
>TRBV9|NA|TRBJ2-3|NA
CASSVREAYGSDTQYF
TGTGCCAGCAGCGTAAGGGAAGCCTATGGCTCAGATACGCAGTATTTT
>TRBV5-1|many|TRBJ2-1|TRBD1
CASSLGTGSYNEQFF
TGCGCCAGCAGCTTGGGGACAGGGTCCTACAATGAGCAGTTCTTC
>TRBV30|few|TRBJ2-7|TRBD2
CAWSGALAGGDGQYF
TGTGCCTGGAGTGGGGCCCTAGCGGGAGGCGATGGGCAGTACTTC
>TRBV18|NA|TRBJ2-2|NA
CASSPQNPGELFF
TGTGCCAGCTCACCACAGAATCCCGGGGAGCTGTTTTTT
>TRBV3-1|NA|TRBJ1-1|NA
CASSILAQGTEAFF
TGTGCCAGCAGCATCCTTGCCCAAGGCACTGAAGCTTTCTTT
>TRBV28|NA|TRBJ2-7|TRBD1
CASSAQQGSRYEQYF
TGTGCCAGCAGTGCGCAACAGGGGTCCCGTTACGAGCAGTACTTC
>TRBV15|NA|TRBJ2-1|TRBD1
CATSRGLGPMDRASDNEQFF
TGTGCCACCAGCAGAGGATTGGGCCCAATGGACAGGGCTTCCGACAATGAGCAGTTCTTC
>TRBV20-1|few|TRBJ2-3|NA
CSARDTRTTDTQYF
TGCAGTGCTAGAGATACTCGAACGACAGATACGCAGTATTTT
>TRBV12-3/TRBV12-4|many|TRBJ2-2|NA
CASSWGHGELFF
TGTGCCAGCAGTTGGGGGCACGGGGAGCTGTTTTTT